This T cell receptor (beta chain) appears in the sequencing data of a study of cytotoxic CD8 clonotypes in ibrutinib-treated CLL. Assay used: immunoSEQ multiplex PCR; TCRdb lists only in-frame clones, some missing. The sample includes about 130,000 clones, 84% of them seen just once. V was cut by 0 bases and J by 2 bases, with 10 bases left in between. Germline loops: CDR1 SGHTA, CDR2 FQGNSA. The CDR3 runs 15 residues. This chain links TRBV7-2 with TRBJ1-2, with D possibly matching TRBD1 (5 bases). The specimen comprised PBMCs, sampled after 24 months of ibrutinib treatment. This receptor was obtained from a human donor with chronic lymphocytic leukemia. CDR3 nucleotides: TGTGCCAGCAGCTTAGCCGCGGGGACGAACTATGGCTACACCTTC. It encodes CASSLAAGTNYGYTF.